These 4 T cell receptor beta chains were all obtained from the same sample, sequenced in a study of blood T cell repertoires in COVID-19. Clones were sequenced by immunoSEQ multiplex PCR, and TCRdb holds only the in-frame ones, with some missing. There are approximately 150,000 clones in the sample; approximately 80% occur only once, and around 5% lies in the top ten. What was sequenced was peripheral blood. The source is a human donor in a cohort sampled during active COVID-19.

The J gene is TRBJ2-7, the V gene TRBV3-1 (or the pseudogene TRBV3-2); 7 bases fit TRBD1. The CDR3 totals 15 residues. J lost 6 bases, V lost 1 base, and 9 bases had no gene match. The germline gives CDR1 LGHDT, CDR2 YNNKEL (reference sequence). The CDR3: CASSQVTGNYGEQYF. CDR3 coding DNA: TGTGCCAGCAGCCAAGTGACAGGGAATTACGGCGAGCAGTACTTC.

This chain joins TRBV9 and TRBJ2-3, with no clear D. The germline V gene encodes CDR1 SGDLS and CDR2 YYNGEE. This CDR3 is built from 15 residues. V lost 0 bases and J lost 2, with 10 bases in between. CDR3 in DNA: TGTGCCAGCAGCGTAGTCCCACAGAACACAGATACGCAGTATTTT. Translated: CASSVVPQNTDTQYF.

This rearrangement joins TRBV9 to TRBJ1-1; a possible D gene is TRBD1 (5 bases). V was pared by 3 bases and J by 1 base, with 7 bases between. The CDR3 is 13 residues long. Looked up from germline, CDR1 is SGDLS and CDR2 is YYNGEE. CDR3 nucleotides: TGTGCCAGCAGCGCGACAGCGAACACTGAAGCTTTCTTT. It specifies CASSATANTEAFF.

V is TRBV5-4 and J is TRBJ2-1; possible D gene TRBD1, 7 bases. V was trimmed by 4 bases and J by 2 bases, leaving 16 bases between them. Germline CDR1 and CDR2: SGHNT and YYREEE (reference sequence). This CDR3 spans 16 amino acids. The CDR3 region has the DNA TGTGCCAGCAGCATGGACGGAGGGGGCGCCTACAATGAGCAGTTCTTC. Translated, it gives CASSMDGGGAYNEQFF. The variable domain in full, with the rest retrieved from reference TRBV5-4 and TRBJ2-1, is ETGVTQSPTHLIKTRGQQVTLRCSSQSGHNTVSWYQQALGQGPQFIFQYYREEENGRGNFPPRFSGLQFPNYSSELNVNALELDDSALYLCASSMDGGGAYNEQFFGPGTRLTVL.